This passage covers 15 T cell receptor beta chains from one sample sequenced in a study of shared clonotypes between healthy human individuals. Repertoires were generated with immunoSEQ multiplex PCR, while TCRdb's copy carries only in-frame clones and drops some. This sample has some 1,600,000 clones, with about 98% found just once. Sequencing was performed on naive CD4+ T cells sorted from blood. Subset meaning: CD45RA+ positively selected. The receptors were gathered from a man younger than 45 in good health.

This chain joins TRBV30 and TRBJ2-7; 11 bases agree with TRBD1. The length of the CDR3 is 15 residues. V was pared by 2 bases and J by 5 bases, with 8 bases of the junction left unmatched. Germline loops: CDR1 GTSNPN, CDR2 SVGIG (reference sequence). The CDR3 is CAWSSRDRGFHEQYF. Written as DNA, the CDR3 is TGTGCCTGGAGTTCCCGGGACAGGGGGTTTCACGAGCAGTACTTC.

This clone has just one count. Other nucleotide sequences in the sample specify the same CDR3. The chain is built from TRBV5-4 and TRBJ2-5, with 10 bases identical to TRBD2. V lost 0 bases to trimming and J lost 4 bases; unmatched junction nucleotides: 3. Per the germline V gene, CDR1 is SGHNT and CDR2 is YYREEE (reference sequence). This CDR3 is built from 15 residues. The CDR3 reads CASSLVAGGGETQYF. The CDR3 region has the DNA TGTGCCAGCAGCTTGGTAGCGGGAGGAGGAGAGACCCAGTACTTC.

As for this clone: A read error may produce the germline difference seen at one junction end. This chain joins TRBV7-9 and TRBJ1-4; a possible D gene is TRBD1 (6 bases). This CDR3 is 15 amino acids long. Germline V CDR1 and CDR2: SEHNR, FQNEAQ (reference sequence). CDR3: CASRLGGGKNEKLFF. DNA for the CDR3: TGTGCCAGCAGATTAGGGGGAGGGAAGAATGAAAAACTGTTTTTT.

V is TRBV18 and J is TRBJ2-6; tentatively, D is TRBD2 (6 bases). The V end was cut by 2 bases, the J end by 13 bases, with 12 bases between. CDR1 KGHSH and CDR2 LQKENI come from the germline V gene. The CDR3 contains 13 residues. Here the CDR3 DNA reads TGTGCCAGCTCACCAGAACAGGCGGGGGTCCTGACTTTC. Translation: CASSPEQAGVLTF. The full variable domain, with the rest looked up from reference TRBV18 and TRBJ2-6, is NAGVMQNPRHLVRRRGQEARLRCSPMKGHSHVYWYRQLPEEGLKFMVYLQKENIIDESGMPKERFSAEFPKEGPSILRIQQVVRGDSAAYFCASSPEQAGVLTFGAGSRLTVL.

V and J are TRBV6-5 and TRBJ2-1; tentative D call: TRBD2 (7 bases). The CDR3 length is 14 residues. Germline loops: CDR1 MNHEY, CDR2 SVGAGI. Trimming took off 7 bases at V and 7 bases at J, with 17 bases between the two ends. The CDR3: CASMRRGAQNEQFF. In DNA, the CDR3 is TGTGCCAGCATGAGACGGGGGGCACAAAATGAGCAGTTCTTC.

J is TRBJ2-7 and V is TRBV7-9; D remains unclear. The CDR3 contains 15 residues. The germline V gene has CDR1 SEHNR and CDR2 FQNEAQ (reference sequence). Trimming removed 5 bases at V and 6 bases at J, with 20 bases between. The CDR3 nucleotides read TGTGCCAGCAGCCCTATGGGGTATGGGGAAGGCGAGCAGTACTTC. As protein: CASSPMGYGEGEQYF.

This sequence joins TRBV6-5 and TRBJ2-7; D unclear. The CDR3 contains 14 residues. CDR1 is MNHEY and CDR2 is SVGAGI in the germline V gene. V was pared by 2 bases and J by 3 bases, with 11 bases between. For the CDR3, the DNA is TGTGCCAGCAGTTACCGGGCCTCGGACTACGAGCAGTACTTC. It specifies CASSYRASDYEQYF.

The chain employs TRBV10-3 and TRBJ1-1; TRBD1 matches at 9 bases. The CDR3 has 13 amino acids. V trimming: 10 bases; J trimming: 0 bases; junction bases outside the gene matches: 3. Germline CDR1 is ENHRY and CDR2 is SYGVKD. Written as DNA, the CDR3 is TGTGCCAGCGGACAGGGGCTGAACACTGAAGCTTTCTTT. This translates into CASGQGLNTEAFF.

This clone occurred once. This chain connects TRBV18 to TRBJ2-1, with D possibly TRBD2 on 6 matching bases. CDR3 size: 13 residues. Germline-derived CDR1 and CDR2 are KGHSH and LQKENI. V was cut by 3 bases and J by 9 bases, with 12 bases left in between. The CDR3 region has the DNA TGTGCCAGCTCACCGGGGGGAGTGATTGAGCAGTTCTTC. This gives the protein CASSPGGVIEQFF.

This clone is a singleton in its sample. The chain employs TRBV5-4 and TRBJ2-1; 7 bases are shared with TRBD2. The CDR3 is 13 amino acids. With 4 bases clipped from V and 6 bases from J, the junction kept 4 bases outside the gene matches. Germline CDR1 is SGHNT and CDR2 is YYREEE (reference sequence). In DNA form, the CDR3 reads TGTGCCAGCAGCCCGAGGACTAGCAATGAGCAGTTCTTC. The encoded protein is CASSPRTSNEQFF.

The V gene is TRBV7-9, the J gene TRBJ2-7; 11 bases are a match to TRBD2. Per the germline V gene, CDR1 is SEHNR and CDR2 is FQNEAQ (reference sequence). V was clipped by 4 bases and J by 5 bases; unmatched bases: 7. This CDR3 has 15 residues. CDR3 DNA: TGTGCCAGCAGCTCCACTAGCGGGAGAGGCAACGAGCAGTACTTC. The encoded protein is CASSSTSGRGNEQYF.

V gene TRBV5-1 combines with J gene TRBJ2-3, with 9 bases aligning to TRBD2. The germline V gene has CDR1 SGHRS and CDR2 YFSETQ. This CDR3 spans 14 amino acids. Germline trimming cut 6 bases from V and 2 bases from J; bases unmatched to any gene: 4. CDR3 in amino acids: CASKREANTDTQYF. CDR3 DNA: TGCGCCAGCAAGCGGGAGGCCAACACAGATACGCAGTATTTT. Filled out from reference TRBV5-1 and TRBJ2-3, the complete variable domain reads KAGVTQTPRYLIKTRGQQVTLSCSPISGHRSVSWYQQTPGQGLQFLFEYFSETQRNKGNFPGRFSGRQFSNSRSEMNVSTLELGDSALYLCASKREANTDTQYFGPGTRLTVL.

The chain employs TRBV7-2 and TRBJ2-7; tentative D call: TRBD1 (6 bases). CDR3 size: 16 residues. V lost 6 bases, J lost 2 bases, and 20 bases lay in between. Germline loops: CDR1 SGHTA, CDR2 FQGNSA. The CDR3 reads CASSVVGALNTYEQYF. The DNA of the CDR3 is TGTGCCAGCAGTGTGGTGGGGGCGTTGAACACCTACGAGCAGTACTTC.

This clone was seen once. This CDR3 is also generated by other DNA sequences in the sample. The chain uses TRBV7-8 and TRBJ2-1; 10 positions agree with TRBD2. J lost 3 bases, V lost 1 base, and 3 bases had no gene match. The CDR3 sequence is 16 residues long. Per the germline V gene, CDR1 is SGHVS and CDR2 is FQNEAQ. Written as DNA, the CDR3 is TGTGCCAGCAGCTTAGGGCTAGCGGGAGTCTACAATGAGCAGTTCTTC. It translates to CASSLGLAGVYNEQFF.

The rearrangement joins TRBV5-1 to TRBJ2-5, with unresolved D. Germline V lookup: CDR1 SGHRS, CDR2 YFSETQ. The CDR3 sequence is 13 residues long. Trimming left V 2 bases short and J 5 bases short, with 10 bases between. CDR3: CASSLDPTETQYF. The DNA of the CDR3 is TGCGCCAGCAGCTTAGACCCCACTGAGACCCAGTACTTC.